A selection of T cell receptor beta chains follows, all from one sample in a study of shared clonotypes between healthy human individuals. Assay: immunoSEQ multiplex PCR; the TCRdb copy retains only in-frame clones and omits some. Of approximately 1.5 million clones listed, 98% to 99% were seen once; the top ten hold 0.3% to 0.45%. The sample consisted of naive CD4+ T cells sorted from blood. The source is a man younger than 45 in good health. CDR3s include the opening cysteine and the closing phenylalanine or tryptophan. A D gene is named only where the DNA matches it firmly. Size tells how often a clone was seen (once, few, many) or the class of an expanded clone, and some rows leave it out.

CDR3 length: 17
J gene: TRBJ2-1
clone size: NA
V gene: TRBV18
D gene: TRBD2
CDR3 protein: CASSPLSSAGVGNEQFF
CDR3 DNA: TGTGCCAGCTCACCTCTGTCATCAGCGGGAGTCGGCAATGAGCAGTTCTTC

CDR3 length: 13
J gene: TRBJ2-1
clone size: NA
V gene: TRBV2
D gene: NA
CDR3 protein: CASSDSALNEQFF
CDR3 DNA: TGTGCCAGCAGTGATTCCGCCCTTAATGAGCAGTTCTTC

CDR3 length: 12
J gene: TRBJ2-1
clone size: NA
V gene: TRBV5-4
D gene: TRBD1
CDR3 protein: CASSLTGGEQFF
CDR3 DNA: TGTGCCAGCAGCTTGACAGGGGGTGAGCAGTTCTTC

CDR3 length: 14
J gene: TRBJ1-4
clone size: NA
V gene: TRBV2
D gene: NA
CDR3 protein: CASSVRGSGEKLFF
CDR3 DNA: TGTGCCAGCAGTGTCAGGGGCTCGGGTGAAAAACTGTTTTTT

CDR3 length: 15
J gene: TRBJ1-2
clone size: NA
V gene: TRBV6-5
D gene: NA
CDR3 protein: CASSYASGQESGYTF
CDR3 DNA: TGTGCCAGCAGTTACGCAAGCGGGCAGGAGAGCGGCTACACCTTC

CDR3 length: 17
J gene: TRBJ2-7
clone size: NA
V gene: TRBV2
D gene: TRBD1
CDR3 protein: CASSEIPTMDRSYEQYF
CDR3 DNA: TGTGCCAGCAGTGAAATCCCCACTATGGACAGGTCCTACGAGCAGTACTTC

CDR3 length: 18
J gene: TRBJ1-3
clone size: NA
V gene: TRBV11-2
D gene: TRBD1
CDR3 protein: CASSFNQRGLFTGNTIYF
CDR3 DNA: TGTGCCAGCAGCTTTAACCAAAGGGGGCTCTTTACTGGAAACACCATATATTTT

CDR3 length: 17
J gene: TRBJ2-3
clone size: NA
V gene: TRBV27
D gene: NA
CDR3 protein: CASSLLLGGEGTDTQYF
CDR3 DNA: TGTGCCAGCAGTTTGTTATTGGGGGGTGAGGGCACAGATACGCAGTATTTT

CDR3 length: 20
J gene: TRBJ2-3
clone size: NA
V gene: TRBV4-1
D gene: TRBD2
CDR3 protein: CASSVSGTSGSQSLTDTQYF
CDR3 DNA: TGCGCCAGCAGCGTTTCAGGGACTAGCGGGTCACAGAGTCTAACAGATACGCAGTATTTT

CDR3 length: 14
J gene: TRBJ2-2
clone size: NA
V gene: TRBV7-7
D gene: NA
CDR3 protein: CASSLRTNTGELFF
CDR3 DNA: TGTGCCAGCAGCTTAAGGACAAACACCGGGGAGCTGTTTTTT

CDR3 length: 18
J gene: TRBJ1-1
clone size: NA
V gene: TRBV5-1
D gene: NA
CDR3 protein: CASSLGPTGKGMNTEAFF
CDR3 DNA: TGCGCCAGCAGCTTGGGCCCTACGGGGAAGGGGATGAACACTGAAGCTTTCTTT

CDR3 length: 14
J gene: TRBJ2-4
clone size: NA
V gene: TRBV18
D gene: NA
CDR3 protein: CASSPKVKGNIQYF
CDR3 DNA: TGTGCCAGCTCACCCAAGGTCAAGGGCAACATTCAGTACTTC

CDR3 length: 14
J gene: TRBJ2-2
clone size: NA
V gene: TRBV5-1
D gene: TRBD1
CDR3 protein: CASMGQPSSGELFF
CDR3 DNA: TGCGCCAGCATGGGACAGCCCTCTTCCGGGGAGCTGTTTTTT

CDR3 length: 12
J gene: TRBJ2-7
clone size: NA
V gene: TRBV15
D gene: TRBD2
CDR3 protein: CATSERGYEQYF
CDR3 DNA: TGTGCCACCAGCGAGCGGGGGTACGAGCAGTACTTC

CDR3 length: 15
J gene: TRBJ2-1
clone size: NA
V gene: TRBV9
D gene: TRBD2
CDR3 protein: CASSVSGSIYNEQFF
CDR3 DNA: TGTGCCAGCAGCGTTAGCGGGAGTATATACAATGAGCAGTTCTTC

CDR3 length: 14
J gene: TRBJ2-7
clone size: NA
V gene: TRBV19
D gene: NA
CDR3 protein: CASSSPGGAYEQYF
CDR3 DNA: TGTGCCAGTAGTTCTCCAGGGGGGGCCTACGAGCAGTACTTC

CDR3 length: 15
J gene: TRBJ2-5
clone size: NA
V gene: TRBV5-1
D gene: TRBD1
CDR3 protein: CASSLGSGGRETQYF
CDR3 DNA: TGCGCCAGCAGCTTGGGGTCAGGGGGCAGGGAGACCCAGTACTTC

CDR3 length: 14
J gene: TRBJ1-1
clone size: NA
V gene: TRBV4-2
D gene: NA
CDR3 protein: CASSQTTRNTEAFF
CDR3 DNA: TGTGCCAGCAGCCAGACTACAAGGAACACTGAAGCTTTCTTT

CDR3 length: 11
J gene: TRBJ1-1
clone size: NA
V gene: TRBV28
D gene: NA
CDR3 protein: CASRRDTEAFF
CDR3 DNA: TGTGCCAGCAGGAGAGACACTGAAGCTTTCTTT

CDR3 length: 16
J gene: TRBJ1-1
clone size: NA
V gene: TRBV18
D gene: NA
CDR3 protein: CASSPRRTAMNTEAFF
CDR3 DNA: TGTGCCAGCTCACCTAGGAGGACAGCCATGAACACTGAAGCTTTCTTT

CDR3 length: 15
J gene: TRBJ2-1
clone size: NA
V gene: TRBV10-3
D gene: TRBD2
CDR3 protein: CAISEITSGRTEQFF
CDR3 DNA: TGTGCCATCAGTGAGATAACTAGCGGGAGAACCGAGCAGTTCTTC

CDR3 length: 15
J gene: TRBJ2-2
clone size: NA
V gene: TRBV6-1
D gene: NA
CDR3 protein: CASSARDTYTGELFF
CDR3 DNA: TGTGCCAGCAGTGCACGGGACACATACACCGGGGAGCTGTTTTTT

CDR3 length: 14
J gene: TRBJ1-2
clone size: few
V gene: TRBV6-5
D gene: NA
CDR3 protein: CASSVDVANYGYTF
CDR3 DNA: TGTGCCAGCAGCGTTGACGTAGCTAACTATGGCTACACCTTC

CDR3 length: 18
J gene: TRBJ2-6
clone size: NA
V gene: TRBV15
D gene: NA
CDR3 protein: CATSREVGGLGGANVLTF
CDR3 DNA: TGTGCCACCAGCAGAGAGGTCGGGGGGCTCGGTGGGGCCAACGTCCTGACTTTC

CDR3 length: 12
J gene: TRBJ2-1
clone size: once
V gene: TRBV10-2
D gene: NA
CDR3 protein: CATKRGDNEQFF
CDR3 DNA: TGCGCCACAAAAAGAGGGGACAATGAGCAGTTCTTC

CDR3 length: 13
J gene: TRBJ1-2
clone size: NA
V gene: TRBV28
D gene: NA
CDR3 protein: CASSLKPGRINTF
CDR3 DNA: TGTGCCAGCAGTTTAAAGCCAGGGCGGATCAACACCTTC

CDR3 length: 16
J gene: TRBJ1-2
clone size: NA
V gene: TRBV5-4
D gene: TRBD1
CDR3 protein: CASSREPGQGAWGYTF
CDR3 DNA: TGTGCCAGCAGCCGTGAACCGGGACAGGGGGCATGGGGCTACACCTTC

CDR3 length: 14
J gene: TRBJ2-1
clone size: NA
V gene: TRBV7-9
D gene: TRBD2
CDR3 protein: CASSLEGLAGEQFF
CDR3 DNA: TGTGCCAGCAGCTTAGAAGGACTAGCGGGAGAGCAGTTCTTC

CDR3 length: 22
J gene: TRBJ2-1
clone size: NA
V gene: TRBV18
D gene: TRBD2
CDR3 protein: CASSPLQPGLAGRYSGAYEQFF
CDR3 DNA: TGTGCCAGCTCACCTTTACAGCCGGGACTAGCGGGAAGGTATTCGGGGGCATATGAGCAGTTCTTC

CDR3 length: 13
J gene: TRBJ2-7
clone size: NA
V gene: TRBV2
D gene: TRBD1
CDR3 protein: CASSDRVGYEQYF
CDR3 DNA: TGTGCCAGCAGCGACAGGGTCGGCTACGAGCAGTACTTC

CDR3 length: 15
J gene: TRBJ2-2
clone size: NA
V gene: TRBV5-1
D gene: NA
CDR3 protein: CASSLEVQNTGELFF
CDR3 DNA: TGCGCCAGCAGCTTGGAGGTACAGAACACCGGGGAGCTGTTTTTT

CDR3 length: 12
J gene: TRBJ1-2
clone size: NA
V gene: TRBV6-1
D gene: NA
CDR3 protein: CASSESYAGYTF
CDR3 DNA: TGTGCCAGCAGTGAATCGTACGCTGGCTACACCTTC

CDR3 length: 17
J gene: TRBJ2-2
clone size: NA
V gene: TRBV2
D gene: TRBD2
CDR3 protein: CASSGTSGRPNTGELFF
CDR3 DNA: TGTGCCAGCAGTGGGACTAGCGGGAGACCGAACACCGGGGAGCTGTTTTTT

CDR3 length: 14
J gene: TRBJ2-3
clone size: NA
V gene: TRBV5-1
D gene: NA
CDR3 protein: CASSWGLSTDTQYF
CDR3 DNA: TGCGCCAGCAGCTGGGGACTTTCCACAGATACGCAGTATTTT

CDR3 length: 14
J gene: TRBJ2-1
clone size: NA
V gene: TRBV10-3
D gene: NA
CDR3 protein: CAISESSLPNEQFF
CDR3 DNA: TGTGCCATCAGTGAGTCATCGTTACCCAATGAGCAGTTCTTC

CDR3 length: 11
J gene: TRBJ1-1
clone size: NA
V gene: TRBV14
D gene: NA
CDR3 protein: CASSLNTEAFF
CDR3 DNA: TGTGCCAGCAGCCTTAACACTGAAGCTTTCTTT

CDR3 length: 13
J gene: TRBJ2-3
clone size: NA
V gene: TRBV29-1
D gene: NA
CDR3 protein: CSVQRGRTDTQYF
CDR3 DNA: TGCAGCGTGCAACGAGGGCGGACAGATACGCAGTATTTT

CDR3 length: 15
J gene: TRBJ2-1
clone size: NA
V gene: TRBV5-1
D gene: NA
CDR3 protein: CASSLVQSQYNEQFF
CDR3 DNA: TGCGCCAGCAGCTTGGTACAGAGCCAGTACAATGAGCAGTTCTTC

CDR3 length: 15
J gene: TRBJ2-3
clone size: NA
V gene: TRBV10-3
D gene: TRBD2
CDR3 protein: CAISDSGKGGDTQYF
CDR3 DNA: TGTGCCATCAGTGATAGCGGGAAGGGTGGAGATACGCAGTATTTT

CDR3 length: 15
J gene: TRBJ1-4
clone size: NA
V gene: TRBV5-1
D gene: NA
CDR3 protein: CASSRREGSDEKLFF
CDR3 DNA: TGCGCCAGCAGCCGCCGGGAGGGCTCTGATGAAAAACTGTTTTTT